This entry lists 8 T cell receptor beta chains sequenced from one sample in a study of a mutant IDH1 vaccine in newly diagnosed glioma. Time point defined: week 5, during vaccination. It was 300 ug of mutant IDH1 20-mer peptide that made up each vaccine dose, given with topical imiquimod. Sequenced by immunoSEQ multiplex PCR; TCRdb stores in-frame clones only, minus some. Among approximately 57,000 clones listed, roughly 82% were seen once. Their recognized antigens are unknown. The material sequenced was PBMCs, taken from a glioma patient whose treatment included an IDH1 peptide vaccine. The source of these receptors is a woman aged 18-30 years with glioma. Some clones in this sample may be carry-over from other donors' samples.

The chain employs TRBV14 and TRBJ2-4; 8 positions agree with TRBD2. The germline V gene has CDR1 SGHDN and CDR2 FVKESK. The CDR3 contains 21 residues. J lost 7 bases, V lost 3 bases, and 26 bases had no gene match. The CDR3 bases are TGTGCCAGCAGCCAGCTGAAGGGAGGTGGGACTAGAGATACCGAAGGGAACATTCAGTACTTC. Amino acid sequence: CASSQLKGGGTRDTEGNIQYF.

The rearrangement joins TRBV7-2 to TRBJ1-5; D is possibly TRBD1 (5 bases). V gave up 1 base and J gave up 3 bases, with 10 bases separating them. The CDR3 covers 15 residues. Germline V gives CDR1 SGHTA, CDR2 FQGNSA. CDR3 residues: CASSLDLGDNQPQHF. DNA for the CDR3: TGTGCCAGCAGCTTAGATTTGGGGGACAATCAGCCCCAGCATTTT.

This clone was observed a handful of times. J is TRBJ2-7 and V is TRBV7-2; D perhaps matches TRBD1 (6 bases). Germline V gene lookup returns CDR1 SGHTA and CDR2 FQGNSA. Trimming took off 1 base at V and 0 bases at J, with 13 bases between the two ends. This CDR3 is built from 16 residues. The CDR3 is CASSLDVGAGSYEQYF. The CDR3 region has the DNA TGTGCCAGCAGCTTAGATGTGGGGGCGGGCTCCTACGAGCAGTACTTC.

This chain joins TRBV6-5 and TRBJ1-4; possible D gene TRBD1, 6 bases. This CDR3 region has 15 residues. Germline CDR1 is MNHEY and CDR2 is SVGAGI. V was cut by 3 bases and J by 3 bases, with 11 bases left in between. In DNA form, the CDR3 reads TGTGCCAGCAGTTATGCGGGGGCTTCTAATGAAAAACTGTTTTTT. It encodes CASSYAGASNEKLFF.

This chain uses TRBV27 with TRBJ2-1; possibly TRBD2 for D (5 bases). The V and J ends lost 8 bases and 4 bases respectively, with 15 bases between them. CDR1 and CDR2 from the germline V gene are MNHEY and SMNVEV (reference sequence). The CDR3 sequence is 14 residues long. Written as DNA, the CDR3 is TGTGCCAGCCGCCGAGGACTGCTATACAATGAGCAGTTCTTC. Protein sequence: CASRRGLLYNEQFF.

The chain uses TRBV6-1 and TRBJ2-3; D not resolved. From germline, CDR1 is MNHNS and CDR2 SASEGT. Trimming took 6 bases from V and 2 from J, leaving 3 bases between them. The CDR3 loop spans 11 amino acids. The CDR3 is CASRATDTQYF. In DNA, the CDR3 is TGTGCCAGCAGGGCCACAGATACGCAGTATTTT.

This clone has just one count. CDR3 sequence: CASFMRGTSGNTIYF. CDR3 sequence (DNA): TGTGCCAGCTTTATGCGCGGAACCTCTGGAAACACCATATATTTT. The chain carries TRBV6-1 and TRBJ1-3; D is uncertain. CDR3 length: 15 residues. The germline V gene has CDR1 MNHNS and CDR2 SASEGT. V dropped 8 bases and J dropped 0 bases, with 14 bases sitting between them.

The gene calls are TRBV13 and TRBJ2-6; D assignment may be TRBD1 or TRBD2 (5 bases each). The germline CDR1 and CDR2 sequences are PRHDT and FYEKMQ (reference sequence). V was trimmed by 7 bases and J by 4 bases, leaving 23 bases between them. This CDR3 region has 18 residues. The CDR3 nucleotides read TGTGCCAGCATCTCGTCCAGTGGGGGAAGAACAGGGGCCAACGTCCTGACTTTC. Its translation: CASISSSGGRTGANVLTF.